This T cell receptor (beta chain) was obtained from a study of shared clonotypes between healthy human individuals. The overall study: Sampling drew on donors who were a couple of women and three men aged 18 to 49.

Donors comprised healthy HIV-negative adults lacking recent acute infections or vaccinations. Deletions cut 5 bases from V and 0 bases from J, with 8 bases between. The CDR3 runs to 14 residues. Germline V gives CDR1 MNHNS, CDR2 SASEGT. Once extracted for a subset, genomic DNA was divided evenly among several immunoSEQ plates. Sequenced by immunoSEQ multiplex PCR; TCRdb stores in-frame clones only, minus some. The sample contains around 510,000 clones, about 96% of which appear only once. The receptor's source is a woman aged 30 to 39 in good health. Material: naive CD4+ T cells sorted from blood. The subset here: CD45RA+ positively selected. The chain carries TRBV6-1 and TRBJ1-3; no definite D call. The CDR3 DNA sequence: TGTGCCAGCAGTTGGACTCTCTCTGGAAACACCATATATTTT. This codes for CASSWTLSGNTIYF.